This TCR beta chain was observed in a study of T cell responses to AZD1222 COVID-19 vaccine. The study's findings and limits: The reported proportion of spike-specific TCRs targeting unmutated variant regions was nearly half.

For this clone: Its antigen is undetermined.

The CDR3 sequence is 14 residues long. The germline CDR1 and CDR2 sequences are MRHNA and SNTAGT. V shed 6 bases and J 4 bases; nucleotides not matched to a gene: 3. Only in-frame clones appear in the TCRdb table, and some are missing; sequencing was by immunoSEQ multiplex PCR. The sample includes 120,000 to 150,000 clones, 92% of them seen just once. The V and J genes are TRBV6-4 and TRBJ2-2; the match to TRBD2 covers 9 bases. The TCR comes from an adult in good health. This sample comprised peripheral blood, obtained on day 0 of AZD1222 vaccination. The CDR3 here is CASSVSGSTGELFF. As DNA, the CDR3 is TGTGCCAGCAGCGTTAGCGGGAGCACCGGGGAGCTGTTTTTT.